Shown below are 7 T cell receptor beta chains from a single sample sequenced in a study of CD8 T cells in ankylosing spondylitis. TCRdb re-called the 5' RACE reads through MiXCR, storing one row per CDR3 protein. Here the sample spans 150,000 to 200,000 distinct CDR3 sequences, about 9.9% being singletons. Sequencing used blood, either unsorted or a sorted T cell fraction (not recorded which). Every receptor here comes from a male donor with ankylosing spondylitis or in good health (not recorded which).

The CDR3 DNA reads TGTGCCAGCAGCCCCTCCCATCAGCCCCAGCATTTT. As protein: CASSPSHQPQHF. J is TRBJ1-5 and V is TRBV7-9; D unclear. Germline V gene data show CDR1 as SEHNR and CDR2 as FQNEAQ (reference sequence). Between the trimmed V and J ends, which lost 5 bases and 5 bases, there was a span of 7 bases. The CDR3 consists of 12 residues. Full variable domain (missing parts from reference TRBV7-9 and TRBJ1-5): DTGVSQNPRHKITKRGQNVTFRCDPISEHNRLYWYRQTLGQGPEFLTYFQNEAQLEKSRLLSDRFSAERPKGSFSTLEIQRTEQGDSAMYLCASSPSHQPQHFGDGTRLSIL.

This chain uses TRBV4-3 with TRBJ2-4, with 7 bases identical to TRBD1. The CDR3 totals 14 residues. From germline, CDR1 is LGHNA and CDR2 YSLEER. J gave up 7 bases and V 3 bases, and 6 bases lay outside the gene matches. The CDR3 nucleotides are TGCGCCAGCAGCCAGAACAGGGGAGCGAACATTCAGTACTTC. Its translation is CASSQNRGANIQYF.

Many counts were recorded for this clonotype. V gene TRBV12-3 or TRBV12-4 combines with J gene TRBJ1-3; perhaps TRBD1 as D (5 bases). CDR3 length: 15 residues. With 1 base removed from V and 4 bases from J, the gap between germline ends came to 11 bases. The CDR3 DNA reads TGTGCCAGCAGTTTAGACCGGCAGGGAGGAAACACCATATATTTT. Protein: CASSLDRQGGNTIYF.

This clonotype was recorded a few times. V usage is TRBV7-8 and J usage is TRBJ2-3, with 11 bases that match TRBD2. V shed 1 base, J shed 1 base, and the junction held 1 base outside the gene matches. This CDR3 is built from 16 residues. CDR1 is SGHVS, CDR2 FQNEAQ, per germline. The CDR3 sequence is CASSLVSGRGTDTQYF. The CDR3 DNA is TGTGCCAGCAGCTTAGTTAGCGGGAGGGGCACAGATACGCAGTATTTT. The variable domain in full, completed from reference TRBV7-8 and TRBJ2-3, reads GAGVSQSPRYKVAKRGQDVALRCDPISGHVSLFWYQQALGQGPEFLTYFQNEAQLDKSGLPSDRFFAERPEGSVSTLKIQRTQQEDSAVYLCASSLVSGRGTDTQYFGPGTRLTVL.

This clonotype was detected a few times. V and J are TRBV7-9 and TRBJ1-1; D is undetermined. V was pared by 0 bases and J by 1 base, with 9 bases between. The V gene's germline CDR1 is SEHNR and CDR2 FQNEAQ (reference sequence). The CDR3 runs 15 residues. CDR3 coding DNA: TGTGCCAGCAGCTTAGCGGAGGACGGGAACACTGAAGCTTTCTTT. Its protein product is CASSLAEDGNTEAFF.

This clonotype was counted a few times. The chain joins TRBV10-3 to TRBJ1-3, with a possible D match to TRBD1 (5 bases). Trimming pared 11 bases from V and 0 bases from J, leaving 14 bases between. This CDR3 is built from 14 residues. Germline assignment: CDR1 ENHRY and CDR2 SYGVKD. The CDR3 DNA reads as TGTGCCGCTCGGGCGGGGGACTCTGGAAACACCATATATTTT. Protein sequence: CAARAGDSGNTIYF.

This clonotype occurred many times. The chain has TRBV5-1 and TRBJ2-4; D is perhaps TRBD1 or TRBD2 (5 bases each). V gave up 4 bases and J gave up 1 base, with 15 bases separating them. This CDR3 has 16 residues. CDR1 and CDR2 from the germline V gene are SGHRS and YFSETQ. CDR3 amino acids: CASSPGDPSAKNIQYF. In DNA, the CDR3 is TGCGCCAGCAGCCCCGGGGACCCCTCGGCCAAAAACATTCAGTACTTC.